This T cell receptor (beta chain) was identified in a study of blood T cell repertoires in COVID-19. Study summary: Specimens from acute and convalescent COVID-19 originated in the United States, Italy and Spain. Sources were T cells, B-cell-depleted T cells, or PBMCs; the material itself was cDNA or gDNA.

Per the original methods: For nucleated cells, counts were estimated from reference gene primer amplification. Assay used: immunoSEQ multiplex PCR; TCRdb lists only in-frame clones, some missing. V and J calls and clone size come straight from that table; D and trimming were deduced from the DNA. Of roughly 200,000 clones listed, 87% are singletons. The germline CDR1 and CDR2 sequences are LNHDA and SQIVND (reference sequence). The V end lost 6 bases, the J end lost 0 bases, and 12 bases lay between the germline ends. CDR3 length equals 15 residues. The sequence derives from a man aged 55 to 70 with active or convalescent COVID-19. Sequenced: peripheral blood. The chain uses TRBV19 and TRBJ1-3, with D perhaps TRBD1 (6 bases). CDR3 sequence: CASRQQGDSGNTIYF. The CDR3 nucleotides are TGTGCCAGTAGGCAACAGGGAGACTCTGGAAACACCATATATTTT.